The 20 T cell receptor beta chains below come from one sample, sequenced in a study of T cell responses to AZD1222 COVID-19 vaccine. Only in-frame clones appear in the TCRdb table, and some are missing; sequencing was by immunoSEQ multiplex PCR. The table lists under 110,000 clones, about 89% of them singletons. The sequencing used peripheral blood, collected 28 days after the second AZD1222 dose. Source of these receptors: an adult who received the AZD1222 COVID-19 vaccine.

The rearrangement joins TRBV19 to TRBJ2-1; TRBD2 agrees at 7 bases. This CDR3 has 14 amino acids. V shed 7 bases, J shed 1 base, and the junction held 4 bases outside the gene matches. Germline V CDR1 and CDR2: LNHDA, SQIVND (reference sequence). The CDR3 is CASKGTTSYNEQFF. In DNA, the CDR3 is TGTGCCAGTAAGGGGACTACTTCCTACAATGAGCAGTTCTTC.

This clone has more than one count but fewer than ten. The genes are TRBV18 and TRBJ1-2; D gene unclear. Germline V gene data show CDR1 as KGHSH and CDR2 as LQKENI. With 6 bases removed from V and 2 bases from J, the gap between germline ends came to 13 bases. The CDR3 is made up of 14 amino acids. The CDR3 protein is CASSPQSFNYGYTF. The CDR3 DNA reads TGTGCCAGCTCGCCTCAGAGTTTCAACTATGGCTACACCTTC. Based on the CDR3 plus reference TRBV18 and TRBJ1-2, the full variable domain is NAGVMQNPRHLVRRRGQEARLRCSPMKGHSHVYWYRQLPEEGLKFMVYLQKENIIDESGMPKERFSAEFPKEGPSILRIQQVVRGDSAAYFCASSPQSFNYGYTFGSGTRLTVV.

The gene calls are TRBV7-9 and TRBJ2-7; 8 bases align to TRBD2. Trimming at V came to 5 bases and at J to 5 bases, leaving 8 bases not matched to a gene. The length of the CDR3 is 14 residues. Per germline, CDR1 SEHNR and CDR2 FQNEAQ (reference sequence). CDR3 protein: CASSLRTSNHEQYF. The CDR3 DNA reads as TGTGCCAGCAGCCTACGGACTAGCAACCACGAGCAGTACTTC.

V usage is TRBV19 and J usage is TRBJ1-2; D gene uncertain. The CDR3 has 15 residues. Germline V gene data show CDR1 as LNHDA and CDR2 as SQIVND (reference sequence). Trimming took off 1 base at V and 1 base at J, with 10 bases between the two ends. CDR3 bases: TGTGCCAGTAGTATAGGAGCAGGATTTAACTATGGCTACACCTTC. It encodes CASSIGAGFNYGYTF. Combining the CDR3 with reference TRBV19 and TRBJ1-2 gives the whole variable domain DGGITQSPKYLFRKEGQNVTLSCEQNLNHDAMYWYRQDPGQGLRLIYYSQIVNDFQKGDIAEGYSVSREKKESFPLTVTSAQKNPTAFYLCASSIGAGFNYGYTFGSGTRLTVV.

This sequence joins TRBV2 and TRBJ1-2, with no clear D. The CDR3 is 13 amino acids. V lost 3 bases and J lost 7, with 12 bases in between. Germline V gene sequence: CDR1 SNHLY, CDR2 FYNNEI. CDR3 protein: CASSDEVEVGYTF. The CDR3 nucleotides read TGTGCCAGCAGTGACGAGGTGGAAGTTGGCTACACCTTC.

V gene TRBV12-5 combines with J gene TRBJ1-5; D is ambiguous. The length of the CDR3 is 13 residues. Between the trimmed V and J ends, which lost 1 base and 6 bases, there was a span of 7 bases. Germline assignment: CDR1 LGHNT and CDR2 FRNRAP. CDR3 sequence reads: CASGLEWGQPQHF. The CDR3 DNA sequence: TGTGCTAGTGGTTTGGAGTGGGGTCAGCCCCAGCATTTT.

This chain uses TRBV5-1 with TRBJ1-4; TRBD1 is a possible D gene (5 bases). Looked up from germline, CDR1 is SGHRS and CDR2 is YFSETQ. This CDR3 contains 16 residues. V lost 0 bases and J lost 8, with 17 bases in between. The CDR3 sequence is CASSLGYGQGDEKLFF. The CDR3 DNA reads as TGCGCCAGCAGCTTGGGTTATGGTCAGGGAGACGAAAAACTGTTTTTT.

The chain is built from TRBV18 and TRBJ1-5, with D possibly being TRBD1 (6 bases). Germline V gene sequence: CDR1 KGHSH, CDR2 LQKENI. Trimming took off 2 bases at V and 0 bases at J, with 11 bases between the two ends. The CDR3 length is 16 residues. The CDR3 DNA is TGTGCCAGCTCACCAGCAGGGGATCATAGCAATCAGCCCCAGCATTTT. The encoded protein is CASSPAGDHSNQPQHF.

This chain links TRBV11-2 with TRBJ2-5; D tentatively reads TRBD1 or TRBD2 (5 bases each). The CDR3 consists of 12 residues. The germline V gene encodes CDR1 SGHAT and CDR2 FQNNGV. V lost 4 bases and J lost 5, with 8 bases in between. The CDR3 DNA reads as TGTGCCAGCAGCTGGGGGTCGGAGACCCAGTACTTC. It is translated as CASSWGSETQYF.

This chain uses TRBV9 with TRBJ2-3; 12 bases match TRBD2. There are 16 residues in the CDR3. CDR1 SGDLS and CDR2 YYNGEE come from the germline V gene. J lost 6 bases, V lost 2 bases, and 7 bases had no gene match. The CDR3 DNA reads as TGTGCCAGCAGCGTTGCGACTAGCGGGGGTCTTGATACGCAGTATTTT. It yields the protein CASSVATSGGLDTQYF.

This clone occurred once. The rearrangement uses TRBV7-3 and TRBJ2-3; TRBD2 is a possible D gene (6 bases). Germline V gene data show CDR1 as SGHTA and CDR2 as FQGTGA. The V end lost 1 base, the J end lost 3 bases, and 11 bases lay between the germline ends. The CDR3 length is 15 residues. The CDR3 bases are TGTGCCAGCAGCTTAAGGGACTCTGGGACAGATACGCAGTATTTT. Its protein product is CASSLRDSGTDTQYF. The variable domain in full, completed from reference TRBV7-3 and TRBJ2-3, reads GAGVSQTPSNKVTEKGKYVELRCDPISGHTALYWYRQSLGQGPEFLIYFQGTGAADDSGLPNDRFFAVRPEGSVSTLKIQRTERGDSAVYLCASSLRDSGTDTQYFGPGTRLTVL.

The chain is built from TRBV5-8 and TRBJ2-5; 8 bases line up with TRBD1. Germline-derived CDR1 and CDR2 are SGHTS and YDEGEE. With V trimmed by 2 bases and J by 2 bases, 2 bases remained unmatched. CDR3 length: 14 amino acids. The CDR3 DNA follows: TGTGCCAGCAGCTTAGGACAGGGACAAGAGACCCAGTACTTC. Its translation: CASSLGQGQETQYF.

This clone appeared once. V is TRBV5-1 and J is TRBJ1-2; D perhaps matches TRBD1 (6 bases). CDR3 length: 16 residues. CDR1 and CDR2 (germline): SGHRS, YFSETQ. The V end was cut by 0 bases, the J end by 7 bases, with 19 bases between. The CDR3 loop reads CASSLAPGARFGGYTF. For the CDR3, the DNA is TGCGCCAGCAGCTTGGCCCCAGGGGCGCGGTTTGGTGGCTACACCTTC.

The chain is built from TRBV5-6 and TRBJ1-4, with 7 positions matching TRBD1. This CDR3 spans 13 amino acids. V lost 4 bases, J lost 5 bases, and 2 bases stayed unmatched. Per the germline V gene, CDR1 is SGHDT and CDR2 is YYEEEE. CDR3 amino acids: CASSTQGNEKLFF. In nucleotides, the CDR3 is TGTGCCAGCAGCACACAGGGGAATGAAAAACTGTTTTTT.

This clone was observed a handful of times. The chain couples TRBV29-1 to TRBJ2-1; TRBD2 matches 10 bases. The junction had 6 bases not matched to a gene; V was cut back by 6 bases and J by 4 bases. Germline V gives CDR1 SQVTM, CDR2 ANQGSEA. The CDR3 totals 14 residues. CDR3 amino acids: CSVQAGGPYNEQFF. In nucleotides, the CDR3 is TGCAGCGTCCAAGCGGGAGGGCCTTACAATGAGCAGTTCTTC.

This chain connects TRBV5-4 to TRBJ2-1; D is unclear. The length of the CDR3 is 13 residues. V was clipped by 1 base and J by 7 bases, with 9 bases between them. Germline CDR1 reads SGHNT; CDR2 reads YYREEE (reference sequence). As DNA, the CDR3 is TGTGCCAGCAGCTTGAAGGCTCAAAATGAGCAGTTCTTC. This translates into CASSLKAQNEQFF.

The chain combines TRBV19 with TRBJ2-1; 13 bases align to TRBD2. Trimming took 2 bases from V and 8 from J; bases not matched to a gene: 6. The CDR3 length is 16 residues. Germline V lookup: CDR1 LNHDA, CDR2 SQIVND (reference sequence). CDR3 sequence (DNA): TGTGCCAGTAGTATAACTAGCGGGAGGGGTAGCTATGAGCAGTTCTTC. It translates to CASSITSGRGSYEQFF.

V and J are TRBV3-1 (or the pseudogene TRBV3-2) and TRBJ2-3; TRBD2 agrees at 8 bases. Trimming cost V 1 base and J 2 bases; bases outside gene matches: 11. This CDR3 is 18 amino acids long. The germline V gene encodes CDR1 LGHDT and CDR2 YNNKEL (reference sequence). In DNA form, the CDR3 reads TGTGCCAGCAGCCAAGTTATTACTAGCGGAAGCCCCACAGATACGCAGTATTTT. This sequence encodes CASSQVITSGSPTDTQYF.

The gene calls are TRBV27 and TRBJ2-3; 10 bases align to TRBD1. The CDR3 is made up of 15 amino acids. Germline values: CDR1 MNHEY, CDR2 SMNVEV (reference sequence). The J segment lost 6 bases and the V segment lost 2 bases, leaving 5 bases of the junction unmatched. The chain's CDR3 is CASSLKTGGMDTQYF. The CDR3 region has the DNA TGTGCCAGCAGTTTAAAGACAGGGGGCATGGATACGCAGTATTTT.

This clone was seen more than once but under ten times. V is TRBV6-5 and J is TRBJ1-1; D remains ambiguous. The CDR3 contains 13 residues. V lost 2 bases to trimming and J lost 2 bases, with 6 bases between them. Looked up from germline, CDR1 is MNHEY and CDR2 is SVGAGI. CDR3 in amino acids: CASSYEYNTEAFF. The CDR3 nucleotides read TGTGCCAGCAGTTACGAGTACAACACTGAAGCTTTCTTT.